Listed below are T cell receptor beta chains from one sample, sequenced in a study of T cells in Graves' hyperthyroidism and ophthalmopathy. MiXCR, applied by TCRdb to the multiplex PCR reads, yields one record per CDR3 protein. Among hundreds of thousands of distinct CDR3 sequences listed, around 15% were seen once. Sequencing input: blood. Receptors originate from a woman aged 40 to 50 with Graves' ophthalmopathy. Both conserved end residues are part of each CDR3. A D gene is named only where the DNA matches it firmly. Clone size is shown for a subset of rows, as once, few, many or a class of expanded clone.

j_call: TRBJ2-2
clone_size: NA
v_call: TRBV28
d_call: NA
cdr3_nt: TGTGCCAGCCGTGCATGGTCCGAGAACACCGGGGAGCTGTTTTTT
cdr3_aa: CASRAWSENTGELFF

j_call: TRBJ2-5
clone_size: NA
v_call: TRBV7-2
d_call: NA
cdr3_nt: TGTGCCAGCAGCTCCTCCGTGGGCGGCACTCCCGAGACCCAGTACTTC
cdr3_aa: CASSSSVGGTPETQYF

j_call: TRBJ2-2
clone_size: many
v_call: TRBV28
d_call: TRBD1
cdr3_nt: TGTGCCAGCAGTTTCCAGGGACAGGGGAACACCGGGGAGCTGTTTTTT
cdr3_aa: CASSFQGQGNTGELFF

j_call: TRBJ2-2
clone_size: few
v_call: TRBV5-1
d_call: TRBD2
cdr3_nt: TGCGCCAGCAGCTTGGGCCCCAGCGGGAGGGCCGGCGGGGAGCTGTTTTTT
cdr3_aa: CASSLGPSGRAGGELFF

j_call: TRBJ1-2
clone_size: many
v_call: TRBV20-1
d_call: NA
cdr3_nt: TGCAGTGCTTTACAGCCTAACTATGGCTACACCTTC
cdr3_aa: CSALQPNYGYTF

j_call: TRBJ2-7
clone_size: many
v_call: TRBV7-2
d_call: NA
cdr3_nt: TGTGCCAGCAGCTTAGTCGGCGGGAAGGGGTACGAGCAGTACTTC
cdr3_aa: CASSLVGGKGYEQYF

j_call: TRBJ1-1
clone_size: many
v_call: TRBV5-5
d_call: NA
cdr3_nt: TGTGCCAGCAGCCCAACAGGGACCACTGAAGCTTTCTTT
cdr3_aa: CASSPTGTTEAFF

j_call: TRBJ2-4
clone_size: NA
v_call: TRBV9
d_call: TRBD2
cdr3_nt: TGTGCCAGCAGCGAAAGCGGGAGGGCCAAAAACATTCAGTACTTC
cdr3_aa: CASSESGRAKNIQYF

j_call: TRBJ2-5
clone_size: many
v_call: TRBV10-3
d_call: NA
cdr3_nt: TGTGCCATCAGTGGGACAGACAAGACCCAGTACTTC
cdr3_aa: CAISGTDKTQYF

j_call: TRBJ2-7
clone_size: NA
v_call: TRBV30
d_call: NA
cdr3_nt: TGTGCCTGGAGTGAGGAGGGCCGATCGTACGAGCAGTACTTC
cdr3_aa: CAWSEEGRSYEQYF

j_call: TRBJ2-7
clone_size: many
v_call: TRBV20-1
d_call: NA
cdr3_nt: TGCAGTGCTAGAACAGGGTTGGGAGAGCAGTACTTC
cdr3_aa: CSARTGLGEQYF

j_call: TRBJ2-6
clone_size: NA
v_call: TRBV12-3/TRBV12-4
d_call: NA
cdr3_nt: TGTGCCAGCACCCCGGACTCTCACTCTGGGGCCAACGTCCTGACTTTC
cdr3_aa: CASTPDSHSGANVLTF

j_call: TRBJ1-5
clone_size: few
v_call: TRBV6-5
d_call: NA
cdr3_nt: TGTGCCAGCAGTTACTCGACGGGGTATCAGCCCCAGCATTTT
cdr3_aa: CASSYSTGYQPQHF

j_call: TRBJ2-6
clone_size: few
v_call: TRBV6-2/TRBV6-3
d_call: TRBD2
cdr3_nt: TGTGCCAGCAGTTTCCGGACTAGCGGGAGATCAGGGGCCAACGTCCTGACTTTC
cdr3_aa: CASSFRTSGRSGANVLTF

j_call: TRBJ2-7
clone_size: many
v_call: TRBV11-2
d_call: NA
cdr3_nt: TGTGCCAGCACCGCTAATAGCGACCGCTACGAGCAGTACTTC
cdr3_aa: CASTANSDRYEQYF

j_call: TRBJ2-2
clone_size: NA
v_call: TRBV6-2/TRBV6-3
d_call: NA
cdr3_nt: TGTGCCAGCAGTTACTCGAGTCAAGGTGTAGGGGAGCTGTTTTTT
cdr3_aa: CASSYSSQGVGELFF

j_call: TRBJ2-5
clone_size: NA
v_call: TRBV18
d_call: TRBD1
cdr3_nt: TGTGCCAGCTCACCACTCCCGCGCGTACAGGGGATAGAGACCCAGTACTTC
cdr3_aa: CASSPLPRVQGIETQYF

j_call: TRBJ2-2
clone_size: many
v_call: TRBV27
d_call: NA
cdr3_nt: TGTGCCAGCAGTTTAGGGCAGGGAAGGACCGGGGAGCTGTTTTTT
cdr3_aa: CASSLGQGRTGELFF

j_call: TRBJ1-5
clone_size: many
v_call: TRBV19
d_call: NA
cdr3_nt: TGTGCCAGTAGTCCCACTCCCTTTGGCTATCTGCATTTT
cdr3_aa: CASSPTPFGYLHF

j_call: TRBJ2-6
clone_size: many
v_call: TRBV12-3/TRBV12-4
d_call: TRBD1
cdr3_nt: TGTGCCAGCAGTACTGGGACAGGGGGCGGATCTGGGGCCAACGTCCTGACTTTC
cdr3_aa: CASSTGTGGGSGANVLTF

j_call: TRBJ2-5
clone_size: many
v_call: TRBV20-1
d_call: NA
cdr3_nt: TGCAGTGTGAAACGGGGAGAGACCCAGTACTTC
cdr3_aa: CSVKRGETQYF

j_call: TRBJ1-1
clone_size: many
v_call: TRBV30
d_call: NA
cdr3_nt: TGTGCCTGGAGTCCGGGTGGGTCTGAAGCTTTCTTT
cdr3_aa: CAWSPGGSEAFF

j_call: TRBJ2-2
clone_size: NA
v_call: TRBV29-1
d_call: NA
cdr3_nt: TGCAGCGCTCTAACCGGGGAGCTGTTTTTT
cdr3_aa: CSALTGELFF

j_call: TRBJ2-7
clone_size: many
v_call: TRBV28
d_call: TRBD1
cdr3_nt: TGTGCCAGCAGACGCAACGGGGACAGCTTCTACGAGCAGTACTTC
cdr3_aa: CASRRNGDSFYEQYF